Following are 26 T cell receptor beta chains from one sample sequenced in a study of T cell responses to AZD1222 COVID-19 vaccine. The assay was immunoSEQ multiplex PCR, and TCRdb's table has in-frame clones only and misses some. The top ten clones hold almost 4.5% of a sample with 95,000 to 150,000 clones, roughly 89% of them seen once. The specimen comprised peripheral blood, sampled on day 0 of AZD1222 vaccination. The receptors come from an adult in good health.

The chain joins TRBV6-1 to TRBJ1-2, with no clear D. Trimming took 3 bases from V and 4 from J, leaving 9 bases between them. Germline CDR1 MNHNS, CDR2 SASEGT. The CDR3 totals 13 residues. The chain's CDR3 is CASSDGPIYGYTF. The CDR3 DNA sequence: TGTGCCAGCAGTGACGGCCCGATCTATGGCTACACCTTC.

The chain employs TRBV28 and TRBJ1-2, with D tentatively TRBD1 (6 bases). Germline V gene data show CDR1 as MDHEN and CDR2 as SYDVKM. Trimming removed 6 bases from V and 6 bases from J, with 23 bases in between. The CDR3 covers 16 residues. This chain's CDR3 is CASSRSGAPGDHGYTF. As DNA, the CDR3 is TGTGCCAGCAGCAGATCGGGGGCACCGGGGGACCATGGCTACACCTTC.

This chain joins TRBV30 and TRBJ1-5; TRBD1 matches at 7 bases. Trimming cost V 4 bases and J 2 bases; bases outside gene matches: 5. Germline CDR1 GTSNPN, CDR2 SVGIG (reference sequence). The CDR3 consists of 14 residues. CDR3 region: CAWKGGNGNQPQHF. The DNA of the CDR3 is TGTGCCTGGAAAGGGGGCAACGGCAATCAGCCCCAGCATTTT. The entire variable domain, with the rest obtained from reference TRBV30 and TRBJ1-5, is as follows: SQTIHQWPATLVQPVGSPLSLECTVEGTSNPNLYWYRQAAGRGLQLLFYSVGIGQISSEVPQNLSASRPQDRQFILSSKKLLLSDSGFYLCAWKGGNGNQPQHFGDGTRLSIL.

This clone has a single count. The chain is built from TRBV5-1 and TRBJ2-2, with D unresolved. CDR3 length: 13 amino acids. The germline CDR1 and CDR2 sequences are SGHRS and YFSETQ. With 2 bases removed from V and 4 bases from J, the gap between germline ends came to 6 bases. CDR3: CASSFESTGELFF. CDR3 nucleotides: TGCGCCAGCAGCTTTGAAAGCACCGGGGAGCTGTTTTTT.

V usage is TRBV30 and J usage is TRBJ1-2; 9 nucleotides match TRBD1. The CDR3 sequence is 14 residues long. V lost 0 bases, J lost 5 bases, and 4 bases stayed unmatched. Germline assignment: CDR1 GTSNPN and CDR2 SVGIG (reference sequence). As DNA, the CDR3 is TGTGCCTGGAGTGTAGGGACAGGGTCGTATGGCTACACCTTC. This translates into CAWSVGTGSYGYTF.

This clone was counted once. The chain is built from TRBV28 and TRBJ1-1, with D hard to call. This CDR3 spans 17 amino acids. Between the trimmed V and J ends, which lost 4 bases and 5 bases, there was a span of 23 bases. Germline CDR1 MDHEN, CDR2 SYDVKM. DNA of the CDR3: TGTGCCAGCAGTTGGGAGACTTTAACTAGAATTGTGACTGAAGCTTTCTTT. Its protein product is CASSWETLTRIVTEAFF.

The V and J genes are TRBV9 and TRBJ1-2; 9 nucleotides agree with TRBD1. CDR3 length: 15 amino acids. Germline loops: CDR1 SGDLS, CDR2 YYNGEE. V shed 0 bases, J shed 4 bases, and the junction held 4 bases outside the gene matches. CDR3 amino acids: CASSVGTGGFYGYTF. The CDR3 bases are TGTGCCAGCAGCGTAGGTACAGGGGGCTTCTATGGCTACACCTTC.

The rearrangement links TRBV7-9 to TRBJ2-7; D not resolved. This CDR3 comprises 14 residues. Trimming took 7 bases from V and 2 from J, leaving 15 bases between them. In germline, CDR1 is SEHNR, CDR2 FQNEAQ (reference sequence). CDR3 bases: TGTGCCAGCAACCAGGCTGGTTTCACCTACGAGCAGTACTTC. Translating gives CASNQAGFTYEQYF.

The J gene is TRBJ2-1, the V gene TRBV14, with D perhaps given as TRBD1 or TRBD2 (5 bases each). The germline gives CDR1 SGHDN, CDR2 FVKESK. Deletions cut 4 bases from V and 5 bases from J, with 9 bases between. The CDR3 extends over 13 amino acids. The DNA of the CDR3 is TGTGCCAGCAGCCCCGGGACCAACAATGAGCAGTTCTTC. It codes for CASSPGTNNEQFF.

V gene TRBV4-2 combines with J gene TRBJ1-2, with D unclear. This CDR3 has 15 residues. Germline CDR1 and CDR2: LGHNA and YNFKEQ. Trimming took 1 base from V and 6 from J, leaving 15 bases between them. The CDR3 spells CASSQVHDSGNGYTF. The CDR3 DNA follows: TGTGCCAGCAGCCAAGTTCATGACTCCGGGAATGGCTACACCTTC.

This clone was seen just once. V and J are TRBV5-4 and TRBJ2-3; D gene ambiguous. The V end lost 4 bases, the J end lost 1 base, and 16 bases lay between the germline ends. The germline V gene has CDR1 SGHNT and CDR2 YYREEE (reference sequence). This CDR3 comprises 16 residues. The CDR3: CASSRRVGLGTDTQYF. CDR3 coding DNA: TGTGCCAGCAGCCGTCGCGTTGGTTTGGGCACAGATACGCAGTATTTT.

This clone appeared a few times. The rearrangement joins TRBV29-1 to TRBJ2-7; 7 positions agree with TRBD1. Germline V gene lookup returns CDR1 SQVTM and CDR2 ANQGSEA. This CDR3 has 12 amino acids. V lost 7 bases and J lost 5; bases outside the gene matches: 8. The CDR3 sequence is CSARGQGHEQYF. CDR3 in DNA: TGCAGCGCAAGGGGGCAGGGCCACGAGCAGTACTTC.

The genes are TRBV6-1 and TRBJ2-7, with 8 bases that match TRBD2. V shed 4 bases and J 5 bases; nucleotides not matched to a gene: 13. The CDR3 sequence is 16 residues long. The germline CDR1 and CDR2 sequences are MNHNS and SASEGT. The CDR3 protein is CASSVFESGRGDEQYF. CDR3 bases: TGTGCCAGCAGTGTTTTTGAAAGCGGGAGAGGAGACGAGCAGTACTTC.

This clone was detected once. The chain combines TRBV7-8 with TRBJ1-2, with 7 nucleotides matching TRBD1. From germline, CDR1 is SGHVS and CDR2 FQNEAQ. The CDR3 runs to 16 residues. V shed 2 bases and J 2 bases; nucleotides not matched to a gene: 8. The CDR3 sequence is CASSLQTGAPNYGYTF. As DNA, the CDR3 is TGTGCCAGCAGCTTACAAACAGGGGCCCCAAACTATGGCTACACCTTC.

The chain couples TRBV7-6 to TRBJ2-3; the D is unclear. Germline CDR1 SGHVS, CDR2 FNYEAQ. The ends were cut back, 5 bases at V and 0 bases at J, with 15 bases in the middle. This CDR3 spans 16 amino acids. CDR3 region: CASSPGPGSSTDTQYF. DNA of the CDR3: TGTGCCAGCAGCCCAGGCCCCGGGTCTAGCACAGATACGCAGTATTTT.

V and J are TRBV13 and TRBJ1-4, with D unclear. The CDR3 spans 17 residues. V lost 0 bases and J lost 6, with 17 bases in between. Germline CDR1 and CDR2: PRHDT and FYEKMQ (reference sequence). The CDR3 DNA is TGTGCCAGCAGCTTAGGCCTAATCGGGGTTGGCGATGAAAAACTGTTTTTT. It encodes CASSLGLIGVGDEKLFF.

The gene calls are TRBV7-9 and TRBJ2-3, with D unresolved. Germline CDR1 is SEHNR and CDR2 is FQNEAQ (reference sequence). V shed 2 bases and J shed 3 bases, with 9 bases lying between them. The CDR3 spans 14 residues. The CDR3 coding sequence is TGTGCCAGCAGCTTATACAGCAATACAGATACGCAGTATTTT. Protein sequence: CASSLYSNTDTQYF.

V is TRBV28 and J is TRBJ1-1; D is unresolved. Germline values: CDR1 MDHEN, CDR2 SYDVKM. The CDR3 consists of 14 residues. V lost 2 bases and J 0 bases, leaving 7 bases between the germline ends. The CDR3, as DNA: TGTGCCAGCAGTTTACTTCGCATGAACACTGAAGCTTTCTTT. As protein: CASSLLRMNTEAFF.

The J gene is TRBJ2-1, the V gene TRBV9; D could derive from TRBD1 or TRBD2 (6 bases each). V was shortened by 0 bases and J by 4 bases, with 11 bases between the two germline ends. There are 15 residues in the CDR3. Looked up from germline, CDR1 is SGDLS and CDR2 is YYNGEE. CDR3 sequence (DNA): TGTGCCAGCAGCGTAGAGAGGGGGGCATACAATGAGCAGTTCTTC. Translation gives CASSVERGAYNEQFF.

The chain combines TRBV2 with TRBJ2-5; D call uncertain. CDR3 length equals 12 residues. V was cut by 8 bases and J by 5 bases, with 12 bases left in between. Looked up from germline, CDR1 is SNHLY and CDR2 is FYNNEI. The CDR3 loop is CASLGSQETQYF. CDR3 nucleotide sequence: TGTGCCAGCTTGGGCTCACAGGAGACCCAGTACTTC.

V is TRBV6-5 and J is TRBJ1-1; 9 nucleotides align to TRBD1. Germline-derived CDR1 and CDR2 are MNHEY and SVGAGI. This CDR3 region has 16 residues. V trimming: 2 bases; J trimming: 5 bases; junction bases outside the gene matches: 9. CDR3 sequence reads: CASSYLPGTGRTEAFF. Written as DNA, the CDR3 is TGTGCCAGCAGTTACCTACCCGGGACAGGGAGGACTGAAGCTTTCTTT.

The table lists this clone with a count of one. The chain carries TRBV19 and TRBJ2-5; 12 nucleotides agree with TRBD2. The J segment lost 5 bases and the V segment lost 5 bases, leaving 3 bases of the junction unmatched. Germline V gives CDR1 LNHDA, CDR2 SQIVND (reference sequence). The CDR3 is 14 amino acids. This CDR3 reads CASSGLAGPETQYF. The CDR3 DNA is TGTGCCAGTAGTGGACTAGCGGGACCGGAGACCCAGTACTTC. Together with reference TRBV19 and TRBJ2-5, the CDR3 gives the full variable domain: DGGITQSPKYLFRKEGQNVTLSCEQNLNHDAMYWYRQDPGQGLRLIYYSQIVNDFQKGDIAEGYSVSREKKESFPLTVTSAQKNPTAFYLCASSGLAGPETQYFGPGTRLLVL.

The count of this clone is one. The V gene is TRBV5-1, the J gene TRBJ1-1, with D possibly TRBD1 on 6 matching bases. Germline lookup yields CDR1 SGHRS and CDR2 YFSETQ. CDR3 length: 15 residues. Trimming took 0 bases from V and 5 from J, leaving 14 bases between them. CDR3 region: CASSLAGTYLTEAFF. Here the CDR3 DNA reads TGCGCCAGCAGCTTGGCCGGGACATACCTGACTGAAGCTTTCTTT. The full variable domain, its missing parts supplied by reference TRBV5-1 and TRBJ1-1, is KAGVTQTPRYLIKTRGQQVTLSCSPISGHRSVSWYQQTPGQGLQFLFEYFSETQRNKGNFPGRFSGRQFSNSRSEMNVSTLELGDSALYLCASSLAGTYLTEAFFGQGTRLTVV.

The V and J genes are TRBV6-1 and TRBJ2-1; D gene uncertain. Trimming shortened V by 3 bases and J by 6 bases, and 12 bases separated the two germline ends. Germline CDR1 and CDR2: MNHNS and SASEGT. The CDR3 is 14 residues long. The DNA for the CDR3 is TGTGCCAGCAGTGATTATAGGGTAGGCAATGAGCAGTTCTTC. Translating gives CASSDYRVGNEQFF.

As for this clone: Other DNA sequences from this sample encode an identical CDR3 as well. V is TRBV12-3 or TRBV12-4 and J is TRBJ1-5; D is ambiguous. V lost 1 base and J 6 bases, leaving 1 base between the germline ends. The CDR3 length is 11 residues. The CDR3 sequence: CASSLGQPQHF. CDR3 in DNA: TGTGCCAGCAGTTTAGGTCAGCCCCAGCATTTT.

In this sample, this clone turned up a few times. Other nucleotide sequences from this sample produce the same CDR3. CDR3 region: CASSLGYEQYF. The CDR3 bases are TGCGCCAGCAGCTTGGGGTACGAGCAGTACTTC. The chain combines TRBV5-1 with TRBJ2-7; D unclear. The CDR3 length is 11 residues. V lost 0 bases to trimming and J lost 4 bases, with 2 bases between them. The germline V gene has CDR1 SGHRS and CDR2 YFSETQ.